This T cell receptor beta chain was sequenced during a study of shared clonotypes between healthy human individuals. Study at large: CD4 naive cells filled three plates per donor, CD4 memory three, CD8 naive two and CD8 memory one.

Trimming took off 1 base at V and 2 bases at J, with 18 bases between the two ends. Germline V lookup: CDR1 SGHVS, CDR2 FNYEAQ. This CDR3 has 18 residues. Naive CD8 populations comprised CD45RO-negative cells positively selected for CCR7, excluding terminally differentiated effector memory CD45RA+ cells. Replicate PCRs from sorted subsets contained roughly 220 ng DNA, which is 30,000 to 35,000 T cell genomes. Data came from immunoSEQ multiplex PCR; TCRdb stores just in-frame clones and leaves some out. Of some 630,000 clones detected, around 96% appear once; the ten largest clones hold 0.11%. Of note for this clone: Antigen unknown.

Study-level results: When compared with the clonotypes that were shared by all four sorted-subset donors, the non-shared clonotypes turned out to have lower generation probabilities.

The genes are TRBV7-6 and TRBJ2-1; D is possibly TRBD1 (5 bases). Sequences were obtained from naive CD8+ T cells sorted from blood. This sequence originates from a woman aged 25 to 39 in good health. The CDR3 protein is CASSLGWPRATTYNEQFF. DNA of the CDR3: TGTGCCAGCAGCTTAGGGTGGCCCAGGGCGACCACCTACAATGAGCAGTTCTTC.